These 2 T cell receptor beta chains were sequenced from one sample in a study of T cells in lung cancer brain metastases. This table comes from immunoSEQ multiplex PCR, and its TCRdb copy is limited to in-frame clones, with some not included. The data contain 3,000 or so clones, roughly nine tenths of them singletons. Sequencing used tumor tissue from the primary lung tumor. These receptors were obtained from a woman aged 45-59 years with non-small cell lung cancer.

About this clone: Within the sample, other DNA sequences also encode this same CDR3. The V and J genes are TRBV11-3 and TRBJ2-3; 14 nucleotides match TRBD2. The CDR3 is made up of 16 amino acids. The germline V gene has CDR1 SGHNT and CDR2 YENEEA. Trimming removed 4 bases from V and 5 bases from J; junction bases left unmatched: 5. The DNA for the CDR3 is TGTGCCAGCAGCTCCGGACTAGCGGGGGGACAAGATACGCAGTATTTT. Its translation is CASSSGLAGGQDTQYF.

This chain joins TRBV30 and TRBJ2-2; D ambiguous. The germline V gene encodes CDR1 GTSNPN and CDR2 SVGIG (reference sequence). With 2 bases removed from V and 7 bases from J, the gap between germline ends came to 8 bases. This CDR3 has 12 amino acids. The CDR3 spells CAWSRHGGELFF. The CDR3 nucleotides read TGTGCCTGGAGTAGGCACGGCGGGGAGCTGTTTTTT.